The source of this T cell receptor (beta chain) is a study of PD-L1 blockade in urothelial cancer. Study at large: It was at 3 weeks (second dose) and 6 weeks after treatment start that blood was analyzed. A median of roughly 150,000 T cells was found in the blood samples.

The germline CDR1 and CDR2 sequences are SEHNR and FQNEAQ (reference sequence). V was trimmed by 3 bases and J by 1 base, leaving 13 bases between them. The CDR3 length is 16 residues. Time point of the sample: pretreatment peripheral blood. Patients in the study were battling locally advanced or metastatic urothelial carcinoma. Profiling relied on immunoSEQ multiplex PCR, and the TCRdb table lists in-frame clones only, not all of them. Of 50,000 to 55,000 clones in the sample, 70% to 90% are singletons; the top ten hold roughly 20%. Details on this clone: Its antigen is not identified.

Broader study findings: Expansion of tumor-associated blood clones at 3 weeks was greater in durable-benefit patients.

Sequencing used PBMCs, obtained around atezolizumab (anti-PD-L1) treatment. This chain uses TRBV7-9 with TRBJ2-4; TRBD2 might be the D (5 bases). The source is a man in his fifties or sixties with urothelial cancer. The CDR3 reads CASSLSTGWAKNIQYF. CDR3 coding DNA: TGTGCCAGCAGCTTGTCGACGGGGTGGGCCAAAAACATTCAGTACTTC.